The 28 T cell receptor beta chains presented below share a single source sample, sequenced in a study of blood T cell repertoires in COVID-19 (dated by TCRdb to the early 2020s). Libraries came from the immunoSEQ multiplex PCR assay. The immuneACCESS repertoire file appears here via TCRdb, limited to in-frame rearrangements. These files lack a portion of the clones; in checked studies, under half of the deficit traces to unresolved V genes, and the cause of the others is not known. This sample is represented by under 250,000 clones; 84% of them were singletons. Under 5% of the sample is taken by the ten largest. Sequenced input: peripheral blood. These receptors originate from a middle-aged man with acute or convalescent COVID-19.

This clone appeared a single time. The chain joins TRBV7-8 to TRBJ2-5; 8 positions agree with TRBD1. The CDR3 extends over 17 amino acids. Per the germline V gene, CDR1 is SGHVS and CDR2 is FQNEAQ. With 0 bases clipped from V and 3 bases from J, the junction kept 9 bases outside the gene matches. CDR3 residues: CASSLATGARAEETQYF. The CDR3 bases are TGTGCCAGCAGCTTAGCGACAGGGGCCCGCGCGGAAGAGACCCAGTACTTC.

The CDR3 spells CAISEQQGQETQYF. In nucleotides, the CDR3 is TGTGCCATCAGCGAGCAACAGGGCCAAGAGACCCAGTACTTC. The rearrangement links TRBV10-3 to TRBJ2-5, with D perhaps matching TRBD1 (6 bases). Germline V gene lookup returns CDR1 ENHRY and CDR2 SYGVKD. The CDR3 runs 14 residues. V dropped 6 bases and J dropped 1 base, with 12 bases sitting between them.

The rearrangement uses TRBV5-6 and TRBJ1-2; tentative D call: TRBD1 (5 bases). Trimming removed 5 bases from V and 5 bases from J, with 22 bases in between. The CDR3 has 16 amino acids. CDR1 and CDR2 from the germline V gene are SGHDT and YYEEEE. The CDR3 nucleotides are TGTGCCAGCAGGGTTTGGGGGGACGAAATTTTTTATGGCTACACCTTC. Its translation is CASRVWGDEIFYGYTF.

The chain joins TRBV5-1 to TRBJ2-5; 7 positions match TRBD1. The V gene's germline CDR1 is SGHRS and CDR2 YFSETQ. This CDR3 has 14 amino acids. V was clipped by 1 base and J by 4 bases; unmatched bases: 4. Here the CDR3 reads CASSLRGQLETQYF. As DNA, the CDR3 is TGCGCCAGCAGCTTGCGGGGACAGCTAGAGACCCAGTACTTC.

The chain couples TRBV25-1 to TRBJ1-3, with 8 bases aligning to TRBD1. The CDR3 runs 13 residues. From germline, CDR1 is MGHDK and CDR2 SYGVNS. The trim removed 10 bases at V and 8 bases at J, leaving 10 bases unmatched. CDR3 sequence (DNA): TGTGCCACCGCCGGGACAGGTCGTGACACCATATATTTT. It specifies CATAGTGRDTIYF.

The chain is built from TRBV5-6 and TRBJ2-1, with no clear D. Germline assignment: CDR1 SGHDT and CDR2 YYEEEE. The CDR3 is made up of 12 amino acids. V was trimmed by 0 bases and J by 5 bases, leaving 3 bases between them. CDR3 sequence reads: CASSLGHNEQFF. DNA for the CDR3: TGTGCCAGCAGCTTGGGGCACAATGAGCAGTTCTTC.

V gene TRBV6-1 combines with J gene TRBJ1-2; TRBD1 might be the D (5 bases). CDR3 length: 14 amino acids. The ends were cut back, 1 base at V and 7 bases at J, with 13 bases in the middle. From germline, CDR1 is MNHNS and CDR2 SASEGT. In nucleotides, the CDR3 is TGTGCCAGCAGTGAAGGCGGAGGGGCGCGTGGCTACACCTTC. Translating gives CASSEGGGARGYTF.

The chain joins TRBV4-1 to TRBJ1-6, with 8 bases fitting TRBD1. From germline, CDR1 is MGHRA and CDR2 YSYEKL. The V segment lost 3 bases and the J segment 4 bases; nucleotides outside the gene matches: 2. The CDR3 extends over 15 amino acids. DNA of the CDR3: TGCGCCAGCAGCCAGAGGACAGGGTATAATTCACCCCTCCACTTT. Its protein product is CASSQRTGYNSPLHF.

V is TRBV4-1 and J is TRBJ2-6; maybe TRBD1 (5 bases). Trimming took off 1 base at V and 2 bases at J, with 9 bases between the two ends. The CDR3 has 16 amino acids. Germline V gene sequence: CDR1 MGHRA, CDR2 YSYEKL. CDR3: CASSQGLQAGANVLTF. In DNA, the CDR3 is TGCGCCAGCAGCCAAGGCTTACAGGCTGGGGCCAACGTCCTGACTTTC.

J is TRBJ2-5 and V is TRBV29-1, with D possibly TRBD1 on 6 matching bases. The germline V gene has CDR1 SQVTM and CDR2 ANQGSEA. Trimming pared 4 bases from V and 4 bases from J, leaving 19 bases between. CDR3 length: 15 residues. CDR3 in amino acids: CSVGGRGEPGETQYF. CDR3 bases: TGCAGCGTTGGGGGCAGGGGCGAACCGGGAGAGACCCAGTACTTC.

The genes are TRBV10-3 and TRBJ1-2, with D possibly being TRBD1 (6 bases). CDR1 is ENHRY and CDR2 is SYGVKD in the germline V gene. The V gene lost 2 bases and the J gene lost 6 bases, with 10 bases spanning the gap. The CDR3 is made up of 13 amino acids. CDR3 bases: TGTGCCATCAGTGAGCGGGACACCAATGGCTACACCTTC. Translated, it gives CAISERDTNGYTF.

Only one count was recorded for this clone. DNA for the CDR3: TGTGCCAGCAGTTTATATTTCGCCTACGAGCAGTACTTC. It yields the protein CASSLYFAYEQYF. The chain recombines TRBV28 with TRBJ2-7; D gene ambiguous. The V end was cut by 1 base, the J end by 2 bases, with 6 bases between. Germline values: CDR1 MDHEN, CDR2 SYDVKM. There are 13 residues in the CDR3. Combining the CDR3 with reference TRBV28 and TRBJ2-7 gives the whole variable domain DVKVTQSSRYLVKRTGEKVFLECVQDMDHENMFWYRQDPGLGLRLIYFSYDVKMKEKGDIPEGYSVSREKKERFSLILESASTNQTSMYLCASSLYFAYEQYFGPGTRLTVT.

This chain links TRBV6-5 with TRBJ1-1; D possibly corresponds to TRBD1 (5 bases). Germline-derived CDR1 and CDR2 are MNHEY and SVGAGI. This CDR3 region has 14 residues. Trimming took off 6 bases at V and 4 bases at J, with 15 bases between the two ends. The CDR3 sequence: CASRPRGRTTEAFF. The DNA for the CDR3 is TGTGCCAGCAGGCCCCGGGGGAGGACCACTGAAGCTTTCTTT.

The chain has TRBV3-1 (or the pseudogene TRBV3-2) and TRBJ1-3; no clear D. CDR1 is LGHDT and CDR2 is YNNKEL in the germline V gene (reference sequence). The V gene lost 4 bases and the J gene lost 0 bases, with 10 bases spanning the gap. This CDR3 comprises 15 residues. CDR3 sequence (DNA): TGTGCCAGCAGCCTGGGGAGGCCCTCTGGAAACACCATATATTTT. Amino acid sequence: CASSLGRPSGNTIYF.

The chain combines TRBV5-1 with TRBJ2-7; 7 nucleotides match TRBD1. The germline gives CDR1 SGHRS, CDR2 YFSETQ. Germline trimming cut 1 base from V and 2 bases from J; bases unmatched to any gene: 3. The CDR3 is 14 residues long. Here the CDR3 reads CASSLRDSTYEQYF. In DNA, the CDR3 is TGCGCCAGCAGCTTGCGGGACAGTACCTACGAGCAGTACTTC.

The CDR3 nucleotides read TGTGCCAGTAGTACCCCCGGGAGGCAAAATACGCAGTATTTT. Translating gives CASSTPGRQNTQYF. J is TRBJ2-3 and V is TRBV19; 7 bases are shared with TRBD2. V lost 4 bases and J lost 7; bases outside the gene matches: 8. The CDR3 covers 14 residues. The V gene's germline CDR1 is LNHDA and CDR2 SQIVND (reference sequence). The variable domain in full, with the rest retrieved from reference TRBV19 and TRBJ2-3, is DGGITQSPKYLFRKEGQNVTLSCEQNLNHDAMYWYRQDPGQGLRLIYYSQIVNDFQKGDIAEGYSVSREKKESFPLTVTSAQKNPTAFYLCASSTPGRQNTQYFGPGTRLTVL.

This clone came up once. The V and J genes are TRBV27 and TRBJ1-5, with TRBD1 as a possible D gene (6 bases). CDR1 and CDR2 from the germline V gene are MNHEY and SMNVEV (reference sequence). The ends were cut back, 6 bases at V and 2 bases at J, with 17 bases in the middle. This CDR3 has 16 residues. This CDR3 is CASSRKQGVGNQPQHF. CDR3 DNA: TGTGCCAGCAGCCGGAAACAGGGCGTTGGCAATCAGCCCCAGCATTTT.

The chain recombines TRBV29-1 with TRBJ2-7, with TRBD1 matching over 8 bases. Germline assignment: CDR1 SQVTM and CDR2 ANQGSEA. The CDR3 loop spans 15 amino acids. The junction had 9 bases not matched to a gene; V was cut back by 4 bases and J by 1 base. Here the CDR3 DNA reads TGCAGCGTTGCCCACAGGGGGTTGGGGTCCTACGAGCAGTACTTC. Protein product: CSVAHRGLGSYEQYF.

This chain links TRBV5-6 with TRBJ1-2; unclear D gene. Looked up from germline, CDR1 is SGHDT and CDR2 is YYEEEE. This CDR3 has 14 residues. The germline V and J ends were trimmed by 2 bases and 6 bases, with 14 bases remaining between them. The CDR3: CASSFVGGGNGYTF. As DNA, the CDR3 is TGTGCCAGCAGCTTTGTAGGAGGAGGGAATGGCTACACCTTC.

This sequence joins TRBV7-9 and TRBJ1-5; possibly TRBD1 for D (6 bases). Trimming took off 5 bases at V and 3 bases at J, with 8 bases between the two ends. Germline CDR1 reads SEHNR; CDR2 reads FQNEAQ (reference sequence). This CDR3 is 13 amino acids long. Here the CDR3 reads CASSRQANQPQHF. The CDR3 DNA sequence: TGTGCCAGCAGCCGACAGGCCAATCAGCCCCAGCATTTT.

The CDR3 DNA reads TGTGCCAGCAGTCGCGGCGGGGTTGGCAAAAACATTCAGTACTTC. This sequence encodes CASSRGGVGKNIQYF. The rearrangement links TRBV5-4 to TRBJ2-4; D might be TRBD2 (6 bases). Per the germline V gene, CDR1 is SGHNT and CDR2 is YYREEE (reference sequence). Trimming pared 5 bases from V and 3 bases from J, leaving 15 bases between. The CDR3 is 15 amino acids.

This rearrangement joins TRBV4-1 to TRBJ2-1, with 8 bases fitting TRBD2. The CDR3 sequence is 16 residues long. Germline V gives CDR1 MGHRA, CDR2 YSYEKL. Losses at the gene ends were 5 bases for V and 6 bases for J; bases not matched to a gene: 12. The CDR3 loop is CASSVVLRGVPNEQFF. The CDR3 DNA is TGCGCCAGCAGCGTCGTTTTGCGGGGGGTTCCCAATGAGCAGTTCTTC.

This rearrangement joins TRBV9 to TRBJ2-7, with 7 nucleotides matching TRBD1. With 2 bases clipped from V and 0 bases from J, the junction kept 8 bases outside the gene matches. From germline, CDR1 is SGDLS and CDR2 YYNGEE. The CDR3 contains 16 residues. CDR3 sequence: CASSVGTQGYSYEQYF. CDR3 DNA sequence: TGTGCCAGCAGCGTGGGGACACAGGGGTACTCCTACGAGCAGTACTTC.

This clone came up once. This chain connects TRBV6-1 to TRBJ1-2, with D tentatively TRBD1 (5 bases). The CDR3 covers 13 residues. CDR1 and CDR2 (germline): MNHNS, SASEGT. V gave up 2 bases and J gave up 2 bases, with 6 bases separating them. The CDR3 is CASSERTNYGYTF. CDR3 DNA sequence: TGTGCCAGCAGTGAAAGGACAAACTATGGCTACACCTTC.

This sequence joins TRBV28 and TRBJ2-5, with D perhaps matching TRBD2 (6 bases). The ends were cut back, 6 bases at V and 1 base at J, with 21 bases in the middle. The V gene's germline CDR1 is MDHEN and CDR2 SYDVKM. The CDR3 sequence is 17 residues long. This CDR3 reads CASSPTGGAPSQETQYF. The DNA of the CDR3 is TGTGCCAGCAGCCCTACAGGCGGGGCCCCCTCCCAAGAGACCCAGTACTTC. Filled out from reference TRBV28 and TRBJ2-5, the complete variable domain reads DVKVTQSSRYLVKRTGEKVFLECVQDMDHENMFWYRQDPGLGLRLIYFSYDVKMKEKGDIPEGYSVSREKKERFSLILESASTNQTSMYLCASSPTGGAPSQETQYFGPGTRLLVL.

The CDR3 sequence: CASRDRVHTEAFF. Here the CDR3 DNA reads TGTGCCAGCAGAGACAGGGTCCACACTGAAGCTTTCTTT. The chain is built from TRBV6-5 and TRBJ1-1, with 7 bases lining up with TRBD1. The CDR3 extends over 13 amino acids. With 6 bases clipped from V and 3 bases from J, the junction kept 4 bases outside the gene matches. CDR1 and CDR2 (germline): MNHEY, SVGAGI.

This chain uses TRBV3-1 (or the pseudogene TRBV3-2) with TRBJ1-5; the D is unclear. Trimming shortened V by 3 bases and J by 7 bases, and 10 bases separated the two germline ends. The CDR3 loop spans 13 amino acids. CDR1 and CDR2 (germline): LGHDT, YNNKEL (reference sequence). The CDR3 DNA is TGTGCCAGCAGCCAGACTTCTGGCCAGCCCCAGCATTTT. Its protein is CASSQTSGQPQHF.

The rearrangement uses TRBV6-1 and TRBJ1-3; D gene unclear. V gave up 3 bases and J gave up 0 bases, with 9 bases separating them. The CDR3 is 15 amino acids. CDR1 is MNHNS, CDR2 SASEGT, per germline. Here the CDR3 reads CASSDYSSSGNTIYF. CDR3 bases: TGTGCCAGCAGTGATTACAGCAGCTCTGGAAACACCATATATTTT.